Reported below is one T cell receptor beta chain. Its antigen is unidentified. Time point here: sample taken at primary tumor resection. This specimen belongs to a study of spatial heterogeneity in lung cancer. Whole-study context: In tumor regions TCR transcript counts correlated strongly with a matched bulk RNA-seq T cell module score. Mean representation of each unique TCR and UMI combination in the raw reads exceeded 9.5 occurrences.

General study findings and limits: Coverage of tumor T cells, by estimate, reached about 7.6% for alpha chains and about 12% for beta chains. The study found that expanded intratumoral alpha and beta TCR counts tracked tumor mutation counts.

TCRdb analysed the 5' RACE reads with MiXCR anew, one entry per CDR3 protein. The sample includes over 8,500 distinct CDR3 sequences, 13% to 15% of them seen just once. The sequence was collected from a male donor with early-stage non-small cell lung cancer. The sequencing here drew on lung tumor tissue, taken at surgery.

CDR3 bases: TGTGCCAGCAGTTTAGGACTAGCGGGAGCCACAGATACGCAGTATTTT. This sequence encodes CASSLGLAGATDTQYF. The V gene is TRBV28, the J gene TRBJ2-3, with 13 nucleotides matching TRBD2. The CDR3 loop spans 16 amino acids. After removal of 2 bases from V and 2 bases from J, the junction contained 1 base not matched to a gene. The V gene's germline CDR1 is MDHEN and CDR2 SYDVKM.